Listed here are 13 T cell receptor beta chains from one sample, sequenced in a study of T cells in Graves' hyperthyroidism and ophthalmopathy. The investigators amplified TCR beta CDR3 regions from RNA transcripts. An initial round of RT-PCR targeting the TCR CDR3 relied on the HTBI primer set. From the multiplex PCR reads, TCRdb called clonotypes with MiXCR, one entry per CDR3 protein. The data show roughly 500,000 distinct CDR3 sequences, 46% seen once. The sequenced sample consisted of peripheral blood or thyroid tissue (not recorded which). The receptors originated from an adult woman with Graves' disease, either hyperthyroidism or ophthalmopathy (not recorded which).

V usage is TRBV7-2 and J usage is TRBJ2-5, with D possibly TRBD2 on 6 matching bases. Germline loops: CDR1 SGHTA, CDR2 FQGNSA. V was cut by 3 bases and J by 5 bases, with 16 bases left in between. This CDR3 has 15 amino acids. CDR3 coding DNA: TGTGCCAGCAGCTTCCACTATACCGGGGGTGAGACCCAGTACTTC. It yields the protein CASSFHYTGGETQYF. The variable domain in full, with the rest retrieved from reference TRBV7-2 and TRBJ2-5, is GAGVSQSPSNKVTEKGKDVELRCDPISGHTALYWYRQSLGQGLEFLIYFQGNSAPDKSGLPSDRFSAERTGGSVSTLTIQRTQQEDSAVYLCASSFHYTGGETQYFGPGTRLLVL.

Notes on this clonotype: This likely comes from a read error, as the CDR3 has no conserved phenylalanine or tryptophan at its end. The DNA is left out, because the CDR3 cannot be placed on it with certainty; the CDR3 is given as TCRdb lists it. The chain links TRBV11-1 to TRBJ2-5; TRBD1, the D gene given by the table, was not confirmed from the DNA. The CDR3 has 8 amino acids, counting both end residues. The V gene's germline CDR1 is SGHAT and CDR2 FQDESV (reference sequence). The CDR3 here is CASSLTAR.

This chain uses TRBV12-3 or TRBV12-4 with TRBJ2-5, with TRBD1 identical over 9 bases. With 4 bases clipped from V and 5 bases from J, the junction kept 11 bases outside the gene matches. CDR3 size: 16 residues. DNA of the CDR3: TGTGCCAGCAGTTGGCCGGGACAGGGAAGGGCGGAGACCCAGTACTTC. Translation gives CASSWPGQGRAETQYF.

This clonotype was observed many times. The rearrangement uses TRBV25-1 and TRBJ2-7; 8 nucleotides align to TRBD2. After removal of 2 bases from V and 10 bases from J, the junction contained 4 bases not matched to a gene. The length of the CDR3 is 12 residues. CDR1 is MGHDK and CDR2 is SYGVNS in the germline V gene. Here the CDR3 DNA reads TGTGCCAGCAGTGAAAGGAGCGGGAGTCAGTACTTC. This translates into CASSERSGSQYF.

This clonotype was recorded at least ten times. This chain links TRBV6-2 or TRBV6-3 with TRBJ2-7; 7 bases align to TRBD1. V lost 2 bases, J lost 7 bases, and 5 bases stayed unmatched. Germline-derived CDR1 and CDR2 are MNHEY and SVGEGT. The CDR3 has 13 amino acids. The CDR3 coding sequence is TGTGCCAGCAGTTACCCGGACAGGCGGGAGCAGTACTTC. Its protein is CASSYPDRREQYF.

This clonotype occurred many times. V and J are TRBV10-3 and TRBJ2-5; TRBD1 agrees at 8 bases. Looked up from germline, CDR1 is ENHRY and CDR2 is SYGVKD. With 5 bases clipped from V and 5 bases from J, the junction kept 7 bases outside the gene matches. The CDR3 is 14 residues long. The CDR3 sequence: CAISRQGKMETQYF. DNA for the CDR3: TGTGCCATCAGTCGACAGGGGAAAATGGAGACCCAGTACTTC.

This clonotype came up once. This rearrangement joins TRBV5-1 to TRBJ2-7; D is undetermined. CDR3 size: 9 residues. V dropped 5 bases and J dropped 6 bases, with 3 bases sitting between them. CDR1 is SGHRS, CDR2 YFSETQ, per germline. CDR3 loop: CASRFEQYF. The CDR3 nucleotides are TGCGCCAGCAGATTCGAGCAGTACTTC.

CDR3 sequence (DNA): TGTGCCAGCAGCCCAGGGGGGCCAGTCGTGGCGCAGTATTTT. Its protein product is CASSPGGPVVAQYF. V is TRBV7-9 and J is TRBJ2-3, with a tentative D call TRBD1 (7 bases). Trimming shortened V by 5 bases and J by 10 bases, and 19 bases separated the two germline ends. The CDR3 consists of 14 residues. Germline V gene data show CDR1 as SEHNR and CDR2 as FQNEAQ (reference sequence).

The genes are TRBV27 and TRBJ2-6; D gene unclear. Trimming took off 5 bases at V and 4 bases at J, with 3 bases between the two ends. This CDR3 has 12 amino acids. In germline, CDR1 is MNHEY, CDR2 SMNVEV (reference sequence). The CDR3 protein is CASSQGANVLTF. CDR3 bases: TGTGCCAGCAGTCAGGGGGCCAACGTCCTGACTTTC.

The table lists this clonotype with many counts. Here the CDR3 DNA reads TGTGCAGGGGGCGGGAGTGGTTTCGAGCAGTACTTC. It encodes CAGGGSGFEQYF. The genes are TRBV7-9 and TRBJ2-7, with D possibly called TRBD1 or TRBD2 (7 bases each). The CDR3 has 12 residues. Per germline, CDR1 SEHNR and CDR2 FQNEAQ (reference sequence).

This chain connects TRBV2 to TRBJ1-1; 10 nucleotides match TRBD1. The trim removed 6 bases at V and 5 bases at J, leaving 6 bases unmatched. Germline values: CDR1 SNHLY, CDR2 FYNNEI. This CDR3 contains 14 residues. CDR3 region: CASRPGQGRTEAFF. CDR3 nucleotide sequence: TGTGCCAGCAGACCGGGACAGGGGAGGACTGAAGCTTTCTTT.

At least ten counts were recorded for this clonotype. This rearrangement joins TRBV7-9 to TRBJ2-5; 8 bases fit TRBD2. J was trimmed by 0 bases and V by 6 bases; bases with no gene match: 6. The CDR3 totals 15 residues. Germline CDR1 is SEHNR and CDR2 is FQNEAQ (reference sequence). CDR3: CASRPRGGDQETQYF. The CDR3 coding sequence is TGTGCCAGCAGGCCACGGGGGGGAGACCAAGAGACCCAGTACTTC.

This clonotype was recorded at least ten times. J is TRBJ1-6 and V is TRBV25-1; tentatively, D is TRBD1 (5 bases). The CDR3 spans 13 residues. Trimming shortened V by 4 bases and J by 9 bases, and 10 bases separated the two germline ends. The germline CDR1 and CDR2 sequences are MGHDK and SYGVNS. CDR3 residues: CASSGQGGSPLHF. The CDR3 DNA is TGTGCCAGCAGTGGGCAGGGTGGTTCACCCCTCCACTTT.